This T cell receptor beta chain was captured by sequencing in a study of glioma-infiltrating T cells. TCR alpha and beta CDR3 regions were amplified from RNA using iRepertoire nested multiplex PCR. Via MiXCR, TCRdb re-called the multiplex PCR reads, giving one row per CDR3 protein. The sample records roughly 130,000 distinct CDR3 sequences, around 23% being singletons. The ends were cut back, 8 bases at V and 2 bases at J, with 15 bases in the middle. Germline CDR1 and CDR2: MNHEY and SVGEGT. The CDR3 sequence is 15 residues long. This clonotype was picked up one time. This receptor was taken from a human donor with low-grade glioma or glioblastoma, undergoing nonglioma brain surgery, or in good health (not recorded which). Sequenced sample: glioma tissue, nonneoplastic brain tissue, or PBMCs (not recorded which). The chain carries TRBV6-2 or TRBV6-3 and TRBJ2-2; TRBD1 might be the D (6 bases). CDR3 coding DNA: TGTGCCAGCGGTACCGGACAGAGCAACACCGGGGAGCTGTTTTTT. Residues: CASGTGQSNTGELFF.